The 18 T cell receptor beta chains below all came from one sample that was sequenced in a study of PD-L1 blockade in urothelial cancer. Clones were read by immunoSEQ multiplex PCR, and TCRdb kept only the in-frame ones, dropping some. The sample shows some 120,000 clones, roughly 90% of them seen only once. Time point in this sample: peripheral blood 6 weeks after treatment start. Sequencing used PBMCs, obtained around atezolizumab (anti-PD-L1) treatment. The receptors were gathered from a man aged 55 to 70 with urothelial cancer.

The rearrangement uses TRBV7-9 and TRBJ2-1, with 10 bases that match TRBD2. V shed 2 bases, J shed 6 bases, and the junction held 10 bases outside the gene matches. Germline V gene lookup returns CDR1 SEHNR and CDR2 FQNEAQ (reference sequence). The CDR3 runs to 17 residues. The DNA of the CDR3 is TGTGCCAGCAGCTTACAGAGCGGGGGGGGGTTTTTCAATGAGCAGTTCTTC. This gives the protein CASSLQSGGGFFNEQFF. Filled out from reference TRBV7-9 and TRBJ2-1, the complete variable domain reads DTGVSQNPRHKITKRGQNVTFRCDPISEHNRLYWYRQTLGQGPEFLTYFQNEAQLEKSRLLSDRFSAERPKGSFSTLEIQRTEQGDSAMYLCASSLQSGGGFFNEQFFGPGTRLTVL.

The V gene is TRBV7-2, the J gene TRBJ2-7; TRBD2 matches 7 bases. Trimming at V came to 4 bases and at J to 2 bases, leaving 11 bases not matched to a gene. Germline V gives CDR1 SGHTA, CDR2 FQGNSA. The CDR3 consists of 16 residues. The CDR3 here is CASSSRDYRSAYEQYF. The DNA of the CDR3 is TGTGCCAGCAGCTCGAGGGACTACCGATCCGCCTACGAGCAGTACTTC.

The chain carries TRBV7-3 and TRBJ1-1, with D tentatively TRBD1 (5 bases). From germline, CDR1 is SGHTA and CDR2 FQGTGA. With 2 bases removed from V and 5 bases from J, the gap between germline ends came to 12 bases. This CDR3 has 14 amino acids. The CDR3 DNA sequence: TGTGCCAGCAGCTTATTTGGGGCCTCAACTGAAGCTTTCTTT. It yields the protein CASSLFGASTEAFF.

The chain uses TRBV18 and TRBJ2-7; tentatively, D is TRBD2 (5 bases). The germline V gene has CDR1 KGHSH and CDR2 LQKENI. The V end was cut by 2 bases, the J end by 3 bases, with 8 bases between. This CDR3 contains 13 residues. The CDR3 DNA sequence: TGTGCCAGCTCACCAGGGAGTATCTACGAGCAGTACTTC. Protein sequence: CASSPGSIYEQYF.

This chain links TRBV19 with TRBJ2-7, with 7 bases identical to TRBD2. V lost 2 bases and J lost 3; bases outside the gene matches: 13. CDR3 length: 17 residues. CDR1 is LNHDA and CDR2 is SQIVND in the germline V gene (reference sequence). DNA for the CDR3: TGTGCCAGTAGTATAAGGGGCGGGAGTCCTCAGATCTACGAGCAGTACTTC. This sequence encodes CASSIRGGSPQIYEQYF.

The chain is built from TRBV10-3 and TRBJ1-1; perhaps TRBD1 as D (6 bases). Per the germline V gene, CDR1 is ENHRY and CDR2 is SYGVKD. Trimming took 4 bases from V and 0 from J, leaving 9 bases between them. The CDR3 loop spans 14 amino acids. CDR3 residues: CAISGNRVNTEAFF. For the CDR3, the DNA is TGTGCCATCAGTGGTAACAGGGTGAACACTGAAGCTTTCTTT.

The gene calls are TRBV5-1 and TRBJ1-2; D possibly corresponds to TRBD1 (5 bases). V gave up 1 base and J gave up 8 bases, with 12 bases separating them. This CDR3 has 13 amino acids. Germline-derived CDR1 and CDR2 are SGHRS and YFSETQ. Written as DNA, the CDR3 is TGCGCCAGCAGCTTGACGCAGGGTCGGGGCTACACCTTC. This translates into CASSLTQGRGYTF.

The J gene is TRBJ2-1, the V gene TRBV5-5; TRBD2 is a possible D gene (6 bases). The CDR3 loop spans 16 amino acids. Trimming cost V 7 bases and J 0 bases, with 17 bases left between them. CDR1 SGHKS and CDR2 YYEKEE come from the germline V gene (reference sequence). CDR3 loop: CASPGSGGPSYNEQFF. The CDR3, as DNA: TGTGCCAGCCCCGGGAGTGGGGGACCCTCCTACAATGAGCAGTTCTTC.

J is TRBJ1-6 and V is TRBV5-4; D uncertain. Trimming took 3 bases from V and 8 from J, leaving 12 bases between them. The CDR3 is 14 residues long. Germline CDR1 and CDR2: SGHNT and YYREEE (reference sequence). CDR3 amino acids: CASSSRDTHSPLHF. CDR3 DNA sequence: TGTGCCAGCAGCTCCCGGGATACACATTCACCCCTCCACTTT.

The chain uses TRBV11-2 and TRBJ1-1, with D possibly TRBD1 on 5 matching bases. Germline values: CDR1 SGHAT, CDR2 FQNNGV. V lost 5 bases to trimming and J lost 0 bases, with 7 bases between them. The length of the CDR3 is 13 residues. DNA of the CDR3: TGTGCCAGCAGCGGGGCTGTGAACACTGAAGCTTTCTTT. This gives the protein CASSGAVNTEAFF.

This sequence joins TRBV5-4 and TRBJ2-7; tentatively, D is TRBD2 (6 bases). Germline assignment: CDR1 SGHNT and CDR2 YYREEE (reference sequence). Trimming removed 3 bases at V and 8 bases at J, with 18 bases between. The CDR3 length is 14 residues. CDR3: CASSSNSGTPKQYF. CDR3 in DNA: TGTGCCAGCAGCTCCAATAGCGGCACCCCCAAGCAGTACTTC. Variable domain in full (rest from reference TRBV5-4 and TRBJ2-7): ETGVTQSPTHLIKTRGQQVTLRCSSQSGHNTVSWYQQALGQGPQFIFQYYREEENGRGNFPPRFSGLQFPNYSSELNVNALELDDSALYLCASSSNSGTPKQYFGPGTRLTVT.

V usage is TRBV20-1 and J usage is TRBJ1-1; D not certain. The CDR3 has 11 residues. The germline V gene has CDR1 DFQATT and CDR2 SNEGSKA (reference sequence). V was cut by 2 bases and J by 7 bases, with 8 bases left in between. CDR3 nucleotide sequence: TGCAGTGCTAGACAGGCAGTTGAAGCTTTCTTT. This sequence encodes CSARQAVEAFF.

This clone has just a few counts. The genes are TRBV4-1 and TRBJ2-7; 10 bases match TRBD2. Unmatched junction bases numbered 7, after V lost 3 bases and J lost 2 bases. Germline V gene sequence: CDR1 MGHRA, CDR2 YSYEKL. This CDR3 spans 16 amino acids. As DNA, the CDR3 is TGCGCCAGCAGCCACCAGAGCGGGGGGGCCCCCTACGAGCAGTACTTC. It translates to CASSHQSGGAPYEQYF.

The chain combines TRBV5-3 with TRBJ2-2; D might be TRBD2 (5 bases). TRBV5-3 belongs to the ORF category, with a function that is uncertain. V lost 0 bases and J 0 bases, leaving 9 bases between the germline ends. The CDR3 is 16 amino acids. The CDR3 DNA reads as TGTGCCAGAAGCTTGGGAGGGCTAGCGAACACCGGGGAGCTGTTTTTT. It codes for CARSLGGLANTGELFF.

The chain uses TRBV5-4 and TRBJ2-2, with D possibly TRBD1 on 5 matching bases. The CDR3 sequence is 15 residues long. Between the trimmed V and J ends, which lost 1 base and 3 bases, there was a span of 10 bases. Germline V lookup: CDR1 SGHNT, CDR2 YYREEE (reference sequence). DNA of the CDR3: TGTGCCAGCAGCTTGATGGGGCCGGACACCGGGGAGCTGTTTTTT. Protein sequence: CASSLMGPDTGELFF.

V is TRBV7-2 and J is TRBJ2-7; 8 nucleotides line up with TRBD2. V shed 1 base, J shed 0 bases, and the junction held 5 bases outside the gene matches. CDR3 length: 16 residues. From germline, CDR1 is SGHTA and CDR2 FQGNSA. The chain's CDR3 is CASSLEAAGASYEQYF. The CDR3, as DNA: TGTGCCAGCAGCTTAGAGGCAGCGGGGGCCTCCTACGAGCAGTACTTC.

This clone was detected only a few times. V is TRBV14 and J is TRBJ2-3; 9 nucleotides agree with TRBD2. This CDR3 is 16 amino acids long. The J segment lost 6 bases and the V segment lost 1 base, leaving 8 bases of the junction unmatched. Per germline, CDR1 SGHDN and CDR2 FVKESK. This chain's CDR3 is CASSQALAGMGDTQYF. The CDR3, as DNA: TGTGCCAGCAGCCAAGCCCTAGCGGGGATGGGGGATACGCAGTATTTT.

With respect to this clone: At one of its ends the junction is not consistent with the germline gene, which may arise from a read error. CDR3 sequence reads: CASNLLGGETDTQYF. In DNA, the CDR3 is TGTGCCAGCAACTTGCTAGGGGGCGAAACAGATACGCAGTATTTT. The chain has TRBV5-5 and TRBJ2-3; 7 nucleotides match TRBD1. Germline-derived CDR1 and CDR2 are SGHKS and YYEKEE (reference sequence). This CDR3 has 15 residues.